The 14 T cell receptor beta chains listed next were all sequenced from one sample in a study of T-cell reconstitution after alpha-beta-depleted transplantation in children. TCRbeta library preparation incorporated unique molecular identifiers. TCRdb independently ran MiXCR on the PCR reads; one entry per CDR3 protein. The sample lists over 85,000 distinct CDR3 sequences; around 10% were seen once. The material was PBMCs from the stem cell graft donor, obtained from the stem cell graft. These receptors were obtained from a human donor who donated a stem cell graft to a child with acute lymphoblastic leukemia.

This clonotype was seen many times. This chain links TRBV7-9 with TRBJ1-2, with D maybe TRBD1 (6 bases). Germline loops: CDR1 SEHNR, CDR2 FQNEAQ (reference sequence). With 5 bases removed from V and 6 bases from J, the gap between germline ends came to 16 bases. The CDR3 length is 14 residues. The CDR3 loop is CASSPPGGKDGYTF. As DNA, the CDR3 is TGTGCCAGCAGCCCCCCTGGGGGCAAGGATGGCTACACCTTC.

This clonotype was counted at least ten times. The chain combines TRBV7-2 with TRBJ2-7; TRBD1 aligns across 9 bases. The CDR3 is made up of 15 amino acids. Trimming cost V 5 bases and J 3 bases; bases outside gene matches: 8. Germline V gives CDR1 SGHTA, CDR2 FQGNSA. The CDR3 DNA follows: TGTGCCAGCAGCCCCAGGACAGGGGCGTTCTACGAGCAGTACTTC. This translates into CASSPRTGAFYEQYF.

This clonotype was counted many times. The chain uses TRBV4-3 and TRBJ2-7; D not resolved. Deletions cut 0 bases from V and 3 bases from J, with 12 bases between. CDR1 is LGHNA, CDR2 YSLEER, per germline. The length of the CDR3 is 15 residues. The CDR3 nucleotides are TGCGCCAGCAGCCAAGATGGGATGGCAAACTACGAGCAGTACTTC. This encodes CASSQDGMANYEQYF.

This clonotype has a count of ten or more. The rearrangement uses TRBV29-1 and TRBJ2-5; D is unclear. CDR1 is SQVTM and CDR2 is ANQGSEA in the germline V gene. There are 12 residues in the CDR3. The ends were cut back, 7 bases at V and 5 bases at J, with 14 bases in the middle. The CDR3 spells CSAHPGQETQYF. For the CDR3, the DNA is TGCAGCGCACACCCCGGGCAGGAGACCCAGTACTTC.

CDR3 DNA sequence: TGTGCCAGCAGACCGGGACAGGGGGCGCTGGGGACAGATACGCAGTATTTT. This gives the protein CASRPGQGALGTDTQYF. The chain recombines TRBV7-2 with TRBJ2-3; TRBD1 matches at 12 bases. V trimming: 6 bases; J trimming: 3 bases; junction bases outside the gene matches: 10. This CDR3 contains 17 residues. CDR1 is SGHTA and CDR2 is FQGNSA in the germline V gene.

This clonotype was detected many times. The chain joins TRBV28 to TRBJ1-1; D gene uncertain. Germline V gives CDR1 MDHEN, CDR2 SYDVKM. Trimming took off 0 bases at V and 7 bases at J, with 9 bases between the two ends. This CDR3 is 13 amino acids long. The CDR3 spells CASSLWQKFEAFF. Here the CDR3 DNA reads TGTGCCAGCAGTTTATGGCAGAAATTTGAAGCTTTCTTT.

This clonotype was detected ten times or more. V usage is TRBV12-3 or TRBV12-4 and J usage is TRBJ1-5; D gene ambiguous. The CDR3 is made up of 16 amino acids. V lost 7 bases to trimming and J lost 0 bases, with 16 bases between them. In nucleotides, the CDR3 is TGTGCCAGCAAAGTCGAAACAAGCAATAGCAATCAGCCCCAGCATTTT. Encoded protein: CASKVETSNSNQPQHF.

This clonotype was counted at least ten times. The chain joins TRBV7-9 to TRBJ1-2, with D perhaps TRBD1 (5 bases). CDR1 and CDR2 (germline): SEHNR, FQNEAQ (reference sequence). CDR3 length: 15 amino acids. Deletions cut 2 bases from V and 1 base from J, with 11 bases between. For the CDR3, the DNA is TGTGCCAGCAGCTTACTTGGGGGGGGTAACTATGGCTACACCTTC. Residues: CASSLLGGGNYGYTF.

This clonotype was seen ten or more times. The gene calls are TRBV20-1 and TRBJ2-1, with 9 bases fitting TRBD1. The germline V gene has CDR1 DFQATT and CDR2 SNEGSKA (reference sequence). CDR3 length: 15 residues. J lost 1 base, V lost 7 bases, and 8 bases had no gene match. CDR3 residues: CSVLEGQGSYNEQFF. The CDR3 DNA reads as TGCAGTGTACTCGAGGGACAGGGATCCTACAATGAGCAGTTCTTC.

This clonotype was picked up many times. V usage is TRBV29-1 and J usage is TRBJ2-5; D perhaps matches TRBD2 (5 bases). The ends were cut back, 5 bases at V and 2 bases at J, with 9 bases in the middle. The germline V gene encodes CDR1 SQVTM and CDR2 ANQGSEA. There are 12 residues in the CDR3. The CDR3 bases are TGCAGCGTTAGCAGCGGACAAGAGACCCAGTACTTC. This sequence encodes CSVSSGQETQYF.

At least ten counts were recorded for this clonotype. In DNA, the CDR3 is TGTGCCACCAGCAGAGTAACCGCCTCGTACAATGAGCAGTTCTTC. This translates into CATSRVTASYNEQFF. The chain employs TRBV15 and TRBJ2-1; D gene uncertain. V gave up 1 base and J gave up 4 bases, with 11 bases separating them. The CDR3 consists of 15 residues. In germline, CDR1 is LNHNV, CDR2 YYDKDF (reference sequence).

There are many counts of this clonotype. V usage is TRBV6-6 and J usage is TRBJ2-2; D is uncertain. The CDR3 runs 12 residues. Germline V gene data show CDR1 as MNHNY and CDR2 as SVGAGI (reference sequence). The V end was cut by 3 bases, the J end by 7 bases, with 6 bases between. This chain's CDR3 is CASSYSGGELFF. The CDR3 DNA sequence: TGTGCCAGCAGTTATTCGGGCGGGGAGCTGTTTTTT.

This clonotype was counted many times. The gene calls are TRBV15 and TRBJ1-4; D gene unclear. Trimming cost V 0 bases and J 4 bases, with 12 bases left between them. CDR3 length equals 16 residues. Germline values: CDR1 LNHNV, CDR2 YYDKDF (reference sequence). This CDR3 reads CATSRDFGAINEKLFF. CDR3 coding DNA: TGTGCCACCAGCAGAGATTTTGGAGCAATTAATGAAAAACTGTTTTTT.

This clonotype was counted at least ten times. V usage is TRBV7-8 and J usage is TRBJ1-5; a possible D gene is TRBD1 (5 bases). Germline CDR1 reads SGHVS; CDR2 reads FQNEAQ. The CDR3 extends over 16 amino acids. Trimming took off 5 bases at V and 7 bases at J, with 21 bases between the two ends. The CDR3 DNA reads TGTGCCAGCAGCCCAGCTTACGGACATTGGTGGCAGCCCCAGCATTTT. Translated, it gives CASSPAYGHWWQPQHF.